This T cell receptor beta chain was captured in a study of cytomegalovirus exposure and HLA in healthy donors. Study-wide findings and caveats: Later analysis reportedly placed an Asian-associated ancestry cluster below the roughly 680-donor mean in N-insertions.

Germline lookup yields CDR1 KGHSH and CDR2 LQKENI. The V gene lost 2 bases and the J gene lost 0 bases, with 13 bases spanning the gap. The CDR3 sequence is 16 residues long. Both 60 Vbeta primers and 13 Jbeta primers went into the PCR. Only in-frame clones appear in the TCRdb table, and some are missing; sequencing was by immunoSEQ multiplex PCR. This sample yields more than 95,000 clones, of which roughly four fifths are seen a single time; 1.9% belongs to the top ten. Those who donated were healthy bone marrow donors. Turning to this clone: Its antigen is not identified.

J is TRBJ1-1 and V is TRBV18, with D possibly being TRBD1 (5 bases). The receptor was derived from a man in his fifties in good health and CMV-seronegative. Input material: PBMCs. CDR3 sequence: CASSPGMGLMNTEAFF. The CDR3 coding sequence is TGTGCCAGCTCACCAGGAATGGGGCTTATGAACACTGAAGCTTTCTTT. The variable domain in full, completed from reference TRBV18 and TRBJ1-1, reads NAGVMQNPRHLVRRRGQEARLRCSPMKGHSHVYWYRQLPEEGLKFMVYLQKENIIDESGMPKERFSAEFPKEGPSILRIQQVVRGDSAAYFCASSPGMGLMNTEAFFGQGTRLTVV.